This TCR beta chain came from a study of blood T cell repertoires in COVID-19. Overall study context: Both acute and convalescent COVID-19 samples were obtained from the United States, Italy and Spain.

In the study's own analysis: By means of reference gene primer amplification, nucleated cell counts were estimated. The assay was immunoSEQ multiplex PCR, and TCRdb's table has in-frame clones only and misses some. V and J calls and clone size are given by that table; D and trimming were obtained from the DNA. The sample carries about 300,000 clones, about 89% recorded once. V lost 4 bases to trimming and J lost 5 bases; unmatched junction nucleotides: 11. This CDR3 region has 17 residues. Material for sequencing was peripheral blood. V gene TRBV23-1 combines with J gene TRBJ2-1; 10 bases are a match to TRBD1. TRBV23-1 is marked as an open reading frame, function uncertain. This sequence was found in a man in his forties with acute or convalescent COVID-19. CDR3 loop: CASSRPTGGRLDNEQFF. The CDR3 coding sequence is TGCGCCAGCAGTCGACCGACAGGGGGCCGCCTGGACAATGAGCAGTTCTTC.